This T cell receptor (beta chain) came from a study of regulatory T cells in long-lasting Graves disease. The time point here: persistent/refractory GD, antithyroid drugs over 5 years with positive TRAb. After RNA was extracted from PBMCs, the TCR library was made from it. Diagnoses of Graves' disease were made by American Thyroid Association guidelines. The collection involved drawing about 8.2 milliliters of peripheral blood into EDTA tubes. This clonotype was picked up a small number of times. Library construction for TCR beta used iRepertoire HTBI primers and Arm-PCR of CDR3 regions. TCRdb used MiXCR to reprocess the multiplex PCR reads, holding one entry per CDR3 protein. The table has 500,000 to 800,000 distinct CDR3 sequences, 25% to 30% seen once. The clonotype originates from a female donor with Graves disease. This specimen consisted of peripheral blood mononuclear cells (PBMCs), obtained when the disease was refractory, from a patient treated with antithyroid drugs.

In DNA, the CDR3 is TGCAGTGCTAGCCCCTCGACATTCTCTGGAAACACCATATATTTT. Protein: CSASPSTFSGNTIYF. The chain links TRBV20-1 to TRBJ1-3; D unresolved. The CDR3 is 15 amino acids. V lost 3 bases and J lost 0, with 12 bases in between. CDR1 and CDR2 from the germline V gene are DFQATT and SNEGSKA (reference sequence).